The 3 T cell receptor beta chains below were found in one sample sequenced in a study of response to subunit inactivated influenza vaccine. MiXCR, applied by TCRdb to the RT-PCR reads, yields one record per CDR3 protein. The table lists about 540,000 distinct CDR3 sequences, around a quarter of them singletons. These same data were also listed under a study on T cells expressing NK-cell markers. That work adds: 5'RACE template switching with UMIs generated TCR beta cDNA.

The specimen was CD4+ T cells sorted from PBMCs, collected roughly 12 days after vaccination. These receptors came from a man aged 45 to 65 who received an inactivated influenza vaccine.

This clonotype was counted a few times. The V call is TRBV6-1, the J call TRBJ1-4; 9 positions match TRBD1. The CDR3 extends over 17 amino acids. The germline V gene has CDR1 MNHNS and CDR2 SASEGT. The trim removed 1 base at V and 7 bases at J, leaving 10 bases unmatched. The CDR3 is CASSEGVGDRVVEKLFF. The CDR3 nucleotides read TGTGCCAGCAGTGAAGGAGTGGGGGACAGGGTGGTTGAAAAACTGTTTTTT.

This chain links TRBV6-5 with TRBJ2-7; D is uncertain. Trimming cost V 4 bases and J 0 bases, with 10 bases left between them. The CDR3 runs to 14 residues. Germline assignment: CDR1 MNHEY and CDR2 SVGAGI. CDR3 sequence (DNA): TGTGCCAGCAGTTCACCCACGGGCTCCTACGAGCAGTACTTC. Encoded protein: CASSSPTGSYEQYF.

A few counts support this clonotype. The genes are TRBV7-8 and TRBJ1-1; D call uncertain. This CDR3 region has 14 residues. Germline V CDR1 and CDR2: SGHVS, FQNEAQ. Deletions cut 5 bases from V and 1 base from J, with 11 bases between. The CDR3 region is CASSIGPANTEAFF. Written as DNA, the CDR3 is TGTGCCAGCAGCATCGGACCTGCGAACACTGAAGCTTTCTTT.